Shown below are 3 T cell receptor beta chains from a single sample sequenced in a study of identifying expanded T cells in peripheral blood. Assay used: immunoSEQ multiplex PCR; TCRdb lists only in-frame clones, some missing. Altogether about 90,000 clones are present, about 90% being singletons, with the ten largest covering 5.6%. The specimen was blood. These receptors all come from a person between 18 and 75 years old in good health.

This clone appeared once. The chain employs TRBV6-5 and TRBJ2-7, with 9 bases matching TRBD1. The junction had 4 bases not matched to a gene; V was cut back by 7 bases and J by 3 bases. Germline assignment: CDR1 MNHEY and CDR2 SVGAGI. The CDR3 consists of 13 residues. The CDR3 reads CASTPTGGYEQYF. CDR3 coding DNA: TGTGCCAGCACCCCGACAGGGGGCTACGAGCAGTACTTC.

The V and J genes are TRBV7-2 and TRBJ1-2; TRBD1 aligns across 7 bases. The trim removed 1 base at V and 2 bases at J, leaving 1 base unmatched. CDR1 is SGHTA and CDR2 is FQGNSA in the germline V gene. The CDR3 runs to 14 residues. CDR3 loop: CASSLGGQNYGYTF. The CDR3 region has the DNA TGTGCCAGCAGCTTAGGGGGACAGAACTATGGCTACACCTTC.

The chain's CDR3 is CASSAGTGANEKLFF. CDR3 nucleotides: TGTGCCAGTAGTGCCGGGACAGGGGCTAATGAAAAACTGTTTTTT. The chain recombines TRBV19 with TRBJ1-4; the match to TRBD1 covers 10 bases. J was trimmed by 3 bases and V by 5 bases; bases with no gene match: 3. Germline CDR1 and CDR2: LNHDA and SQIVND (reference sequence). This CDR3 is 15 amino acids long. Supplemented by reference TRBV19 and TRBJ1-4, the full variable domain reads DGGITQSPKYLFRKEGQNVTLSCEQNLNHDAMYWYRQDPGQGLRLIYYSQIVNDFQKGDIAEGYSVSREKKESFPLTVTSAQKNPTAFYLCASSAGTGANEKLFFGSGTQLSVL.